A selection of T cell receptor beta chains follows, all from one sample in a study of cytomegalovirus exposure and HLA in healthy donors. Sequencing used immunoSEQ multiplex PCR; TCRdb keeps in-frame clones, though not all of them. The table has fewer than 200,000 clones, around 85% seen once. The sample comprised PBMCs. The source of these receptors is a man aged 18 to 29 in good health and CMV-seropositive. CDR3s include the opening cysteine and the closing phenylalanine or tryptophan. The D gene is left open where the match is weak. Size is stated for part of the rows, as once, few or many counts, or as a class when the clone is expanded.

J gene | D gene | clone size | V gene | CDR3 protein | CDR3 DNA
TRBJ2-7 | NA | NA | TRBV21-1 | CASSTGRQGGGWEQYF | TGTGCCAGCAGCACCGGGAGACAGGGCGGAGGGTGGGAGCAGTACTTC
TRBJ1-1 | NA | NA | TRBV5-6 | CASRMRGGINTEAFF | TGTGCCAGCAGAATGCGTGGGGGGATAAACACTGAAGCTTTCTTT
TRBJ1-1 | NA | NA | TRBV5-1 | CASGTREGNTEAFF | TGCGCCAGCGGCACACGAGAGGGGAACACTGAAGCTTTCTTT
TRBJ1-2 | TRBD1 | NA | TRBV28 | CASTKTGMYGYTF | TGTGCCAGCACTAAGACAGGGATGTATGGCTACACCTTC
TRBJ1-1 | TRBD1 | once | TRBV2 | CASSLGQINTEAFF | TGTGCCAGCAGTTTGGGACAGATCAACACTGAAGCTTTCTTT
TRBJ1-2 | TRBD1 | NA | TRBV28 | CASSGTGITNYGYTF | TGTGCCAGCAGTGGGACAGGGATTACTAACTATGGCTACACCTTC
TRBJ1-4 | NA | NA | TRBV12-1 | CASSFVRGRKALTNEKLFF | TGTGCCAGCAGCTTTGTAAGGGGGCGAAAGGCTCTTACTAATGAAAAACTGTTTTTT
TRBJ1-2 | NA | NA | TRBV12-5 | CASGLVGAIYGYTF | TGTGCTAGTGGTTTGGTTGGGGCGATCTATGGCTACACCTTC
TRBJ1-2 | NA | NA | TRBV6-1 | CASSEGALDYGYTF | TGTGCCAGCAGTGAAGGGGCCCTTGACTATGGCTACACCTTC
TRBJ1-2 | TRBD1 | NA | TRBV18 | CASSIRTGGRGLDGYTF | TGTGCCAGCTCAATAAGGACAGGGGGCAGGGGCTTGGATGGCTACACCTTC
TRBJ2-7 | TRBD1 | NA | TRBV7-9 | CASSPLDRGSYEQYF | TGTGCCAGCAGCCCCCTGGACAGGGGCTCCTACGAGCAGTACTTC
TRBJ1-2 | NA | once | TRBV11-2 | CASSTGPNVNYGYTF | TGTGCCAGCAGCACAGGACCGAACGTGAACTATGGCTACACCTTC
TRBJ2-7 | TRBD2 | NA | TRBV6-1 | CASSRLAGVDYEQYF | TGTGCCAGCAGCCGACTAGCGGGAGTTGACTACGAGCAGTACTTC
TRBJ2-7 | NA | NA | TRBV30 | CAWSGDIYEQYF | TGTGCCTGGAGTGGGGACATCTACGAGCAGTACTTC
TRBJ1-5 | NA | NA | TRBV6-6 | CASSPASTESYQPQHF | TGTGCCAGCAGCCCCGCCTCGACAGAGTCTTATCAGCCCCAGCATTTT
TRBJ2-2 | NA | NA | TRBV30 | CAWSINRYGGELFF | TGTGCCTGGAGTATTAACCGTTACGGCGGGGAGCTGTTTTTT
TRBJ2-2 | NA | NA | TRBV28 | CASSFSGNTGELFF | TGTGCCAGCAGTTTCTCCGGGAACACCGGGGAGCTGTTTTTT
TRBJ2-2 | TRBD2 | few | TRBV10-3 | CAIKRTSGSNTGELFF | TGTGCCATCAAAAGGACTAGCGGGTCGAACACCGGGGAGCTGTTTTTT
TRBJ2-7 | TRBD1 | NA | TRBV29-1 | CSVAGTGFESYEQYF | TGCAGCGTCGCCGGGACAGGCTTTGAGTCTTACGAGCAGTACTTC
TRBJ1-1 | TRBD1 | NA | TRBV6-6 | CASSSPDRGDTEAFF | TGTGCCAGCAGTTCGCCAGACAGGGGGGACACTGAAGCTTTCTTT
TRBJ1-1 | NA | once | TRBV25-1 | CASSEGGGDTEAFF | TGTGCCAGCAGTGAAGGTGGAGGGGACACTGAAGCTTTCTTT
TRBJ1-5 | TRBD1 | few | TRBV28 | CASEQGSQPQHF | TGTGCCAGCGAACAGGGGAGTCAGCCCCAGCATTTT
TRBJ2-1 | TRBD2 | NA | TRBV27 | CASSLVAGVTYNEQFF | TGTGCCAGCAGTCTGGTAGCGGGAGTTACCTACAATGAGCAGTTCTTC
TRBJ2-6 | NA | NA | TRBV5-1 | CASSLEEGAAGANVLTF | TGCGCCAGCAGCTTGGAGGAGGGGGCGGCTGGGGCCAACGTCCTGACTTTC
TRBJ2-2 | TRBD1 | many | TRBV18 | CASSPTGTGSNTGELFF | TGTGCCAGCTCACCGACCGGGACAGGCTCGAACACCGGGGAGCTGTTTTTT
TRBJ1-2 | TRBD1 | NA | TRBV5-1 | CASSLWGQTPNYGYTF | TGCGCCAGCAGCTTGTGGGGACAGACTCCTAACTATGGCTACACCTTC
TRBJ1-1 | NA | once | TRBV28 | CASSFFQGIGVEAFF | TGTGCCAGCAGTTTCTTCCAGGGTATAGGAGTCGAAGCTTTCTTT
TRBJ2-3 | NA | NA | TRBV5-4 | CASSSGSDTQYF | TGTGCCAGCAGCTCGGGGAGCGATACGCAGTATTTT
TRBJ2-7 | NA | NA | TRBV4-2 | CASSRSSGRGVTYEQYF | TGTGCCAGCAGCCGTTCGTCAGGCAGGGGGGTAACCTACGAGCAGTACTTC